This T cell receptor beta chain was observed in a study of T cells in Graves' hyperthyroidism and ophthalmopathy. General study points: In validation, the model predicted ophthalmopathy. These predictions came a median about 6 months before onset.

RNA transcripts served as the template for amplifying TCR beta CDR3 regions. HTBI primers drove first-round RT-PCR of the TCR CDR3. TCRdb analysed the multiplex PCR reads with MiXCR anew, one entry per CDR3 protein. This sample has about 560,000 distinct CDR3 sequences, with 16% found just once. This clonotype was counted a few times. No antigen is known for it. The V gene lost 3 bases and the J gene lost 3 bases, with 7 bases spanning the gap. Per the germline V gene, CDR1 is SQVTM and CDR2 is ANQGSEA. This CDR3 contains 12 residues. The clonotype originates from a woman aged 18-29 years with Graves' hyperthyroidism. The rearrangement links TRBV29-1 to TRBJ2-3; D is undetermined. The sequencing sample was made of blood. The CDR3 coding sequence is TGCAGCGTTGACGGGTTTACAGATACGCAGTATTTT. Encoded protein: CSVDGFTDTQYF.